These T cell receptor beta chains were read from a single sample in a study of human T cells and chemical hapten exposure. A single record per CDR3 protein comes from TCRdb applying MiXCR to the RACE reads. The sample holds tens of thousands of distinct CDR3 sequences; 6.5% to 10% are singletons and the top ten take around 3.6%. The sequences come from whole blood, collected in connection with sensitization to the hapten diphenylcyclopropenone (DPC). These receptors were obtained from a woman aged 45-60 years with alopecia areata. Some clones in this sample may be carry-over from other donors' samples. Both conserved end residues are part of each CDR3. D genes are given only for firm matches. For some rows the clone size is stated as once, few or many, or as a class when expanded; others skip it.

V gene	clone size	J gene	D gene	CDR3 length	CDR3 protein	CDR3 DNA
TRBV29-1	.	TRBJ2-1	TRBD1	15	CSVRPDTGTDNEQFF	TGCAGCGTTCGACCGGATACCGGGACAGACAATGAGCAGTTCTTC
TRBV6-5	.	TRBJ1-1	.	14	CASSYPGAQAEAFF	TGTGCCAGCAGTTACCCCGGGGCCCAGGCTGAAGCTTTCTTT
TRBV29-1	few	TRBJ1-3	TRBD1	14	CSAGQGTSGNTIYF	TGCAGCGCCGGACAGGGAACCAGTGGAAACACCATATATTTT
TRBV30	many	TRBJ1-1	.	11	CAGEVWTEAFF	TGTGCTGGGGAGGTATGGACTGAAGCTTTCTTT
TRBV12-3/TRBV12-4	few	TRBJ2-3	.	13	CASSLTGEDTQYF	TGTGCCAGCAGCCTGACGGGGGAAGATACGCAGTATTTT
TRBV29-1	few	TRBJ2-7	TRBD1	13	CSVLRDRADEQYF	TGCAGCGTACTCAGGGACAGGGCAGACGAGCAGTACTTC
TRBV7-2	.	TRBJ2-3	TRBD2	16	CASRLTSGVSTDTQYF	TGTGCCAGCAGGTTGACTAGCGGGGTTAGCACAGATACGCAGTATTTT
TRBV24-1	many	TRBJ2-3	.	16	CATSDPGQRSTDTQYF	TGTGCCACCAGTGATCCCGGACAGCGTAGCACAGATACGCAGTATTTT
TRBV21-1	few	TRBJ1-5	.	12	CASSKVGLPQHF	TGTGCCAGCAGCAAAGTGGGTTTGCCCCAGCATTTT
TRBV11-2	many	TRBJ2-5	.	14	CASSLIQGQETQYF	TGTGCCAGCAGCTTAATCCAGGGGCAAGAGACCCAGTACTTC
TRBV6-2/TRBV6-3	many	TRBJ2-7	.	12	CASSTGTPEQYF	TGTGCCAGCAGCACCGGGACGCCCGAGCAGTACTTC
TRBV20-1	many	TRBJ1-2	.	15	CSATSGVSTTSGYTF	TGCAGTGCTACATCCGGGGTTTCAACTACGAGCGGCTACACCTTC
TRBV12-3/TRBV12-4	few	TRBJ2-1	TRBD1	15	CASTEDRGYYNEQFF	TGTGCCAGCACCGAGGACAGGGGATACTACAATGAGCAGTTCTTC
TRBV9	.	TRBJ2-3	.	16	CASSVALGGDTDTQYF	TGTGCCAGCAGCGTAGCGCTGGGAGGAGATACAGATACGCAGTATTTT
TRBV9	.	TRBJ2-7	TRBD2	17	CASSAGLAGGSSYEQYF	TGTGCCAGCAGCGCAGGACTAGCGGGAGGTTCCTCCTACGAGCAGTACTTC
TRBV3-1	many	TRBJ1-1	TRBD1	12	CASSLAGQEAFF	TGTGCCAGCAGCCTGGCGGGACAGGAAGCTTTCTTT
TRBV12-3/TRBV12-4	.	TRBJ2-7	.	12	CASSPDVASQYF	TGTGCCAGCAGCCCTGATGTCGCCTCGCAGTACTTC
TRBV5-4	many	TRBJ2-1	.	16	CASSLEKGLRPGEQFF	TGTGCCAGCAGCTTGGAAAAGGGTCTTCGGCCGGGTGAGCAGTTCTTC
TRBV7-2	few	TRBJ2-3	.	12	CASSLVQNTQYF	TGTGCCAGCAGCTTAGTCCAAAATACGCAGTATTTT
TRBV9	many	TRBJ2-3	.	16	CASSVESTPSPDTQYF	TGTGCCAGCAGCGTAGAATCAACTCCCAGCCCAGATACGCAGTATTTT
TRBV3-1	.	TRBJ2-7	.	13	CASSRTAFYEQYF	TGTGCCAGCAGCAGGACAGCCTTCTACGAGCAGTACTTC
TRBV2	many	TRBJ1-2	.	13	CASSEGDNYGYTF	TGTGCCAGCAGTGAAGGGGATAACTATGGCTACACCTTC
TRBV7-6	few	TRBJ2-3	.	14	CASSFGPSPDTQYF	TGTGCCAGCAGCTTCGGCCCGAGCCCAGATACGCAGTATTTT
TRBV11-2	few	TRBJ1-2	TRBD1	14	CASSPQGGAYGYTF	TGTGCCAGCAGCCCCCAGGGGGGGGCGTATGGCTACACCTTC
TRBV12-3/TRBV12-4	.	TRBJ2-4	.	11	CASSSARIQYF	TGTGCCAGCAGTTCGGCCAGAATTCAGTACTTC
TRBV3-1	few	TRBJ1-6	.	15	CASSQDLPVNSPLHF	TGTGCCAGCAGCCAAGATCTGCCAGTAAATTCACCCCTCCACTTT
TRBV27	many	TRBJ1-1	.	13	CASSLRGNTEAFF	TGTGCCAGCAGTTTACGAGGGAACACTGAAGCTTTCTTT
TRBV20-1	.	TRBJ2-3	TRBD2	15	CSARLIGRLENTQYF	TGCAGTGCTAGGTTAATCGGGAGGTTAGAGAATACGCAGTATTTT
TRBV18	.	TRBJ1-4	.	11	CASSAQEKLFF	TGTGCCAGCTCGGCACAGGAAAAACTGTTTTTT
TRBV4-1	few	TRBJ2-1	.	17	CASSPRPSVSSYNEQFF	TGCGCCAGCAGCCCCAGGCCTAGCGTCAGCTCCTACAATGAGCAGTTCTTC
TRBV6-6	.	TRBJ2-4	TRBD1	15	CASMSLTGQGGIQYF	TGTGCCAGCATGAGCCTCACGGGACAGGGGGGCATTCAGTACTTC
TRBV18	.	TRBJ2-5	.	13	CASSRSTDETQYF	TGTGCCAGCTCCCGATCTACAGACGAGACCCAGTACTTC
TRBV5-1	many	TRBJ1-1	.	12	CASGGENTEAFF	TGCGCCAGCGGAGGTGAGAACACTGAAGCTTTCTTT
TRBV12-3/TRBV12-4	few	TRBJ2-7	TRBD2	14	CASSSSGSRDEQYF	TGTGCCAGCAGTTCTAGCGGGAGTCGGGACGAGCAGTACTTC
TRBV18	.	TRBJ1-4	.	12	CASTQRGEKLFF	TGTGCCAGCACCCAGCGTGGTGAAAAACTGTTTTTT
TRBV14	.	TRBJ1-2	.	13	CASSRNPLYGYTF	TGTGCCAGCAGCCGGAACCCCCTTTATGGCTACACCTTC
TRBV4-2	few	TRBJ2-1	TRBD2	17	CASSRVGTSGSGDEQFF	TGTGCCAGCAGCCGGGTCGGGACTAGCGGGAGTGGCGATGAGCAGTTCTTC
TRBV12-3/TRBV12-4	.	TRBJ1-1	.	13	CASSLGAGTEAFF	TGTGCCAGCAGTTTAGGGGCAGGGACTGAAGCTTTCTTT
TRBV28	many	TRBJ1-6	TRBD1	14	CASLQGADNSPLHF	TGTGCCAGCCTACAGGGGGCAGATAATTCACCCCTCCACTTT
TRBV5-1	few	TRBJ2-1	.	13	CASSLRERNEQFF	TGCGCCAGCAGCTTAAGGGAACGCAATGAGCAGTTCTTC
TRBV19	.	TRBJ2-7	TRBD1	13	CASTRTGDYEQYF	TGTGCCAGTACCAGGACAGGGGACTACGAGCAGTACTTC
TRBV10-3	.	TRBJ2-7	TRBD1	15	CAISVGTGALYEQYF	TGTGCCATCAGTGTCGGGACAGGCGCGCTCTACGAGCAGTACTTC
TRBV3-2	many	TRBJ1-6	.	16	CASSQTPRNDNSPLHF	TGTGCCAGCAGCCAGACCCCCCGGAACGATAATTCACCCCTCCACTTT
TRBV2	.	TRBJ2-3	.	13	CASGTGGTDTQYF	TGTGCCAGCGGGACGGGAGGCACAGATACGCAGTATTTT
TRBV7-8	few	TRBJ1-1	TRBD1	16	CASSHAGTGESTEAFF	TGTGCCAGCAGCCATGCCGGGACAGGAGAATCAACTGAAGCTTTCTTT